Each of the 3 T cell receptor beta chains below was sequenced from the same sample in a study of graft-versus-host responses after intestinal transplantation. These receptors' targets are unknown. Here immunoSEQ multiplex PCR was the method, and the copy in TCRdb shows in-frame clones only, minus some. This sample has some 110,000 clones; about 92% occur once, and the top ten carry approximately 0.22%. Sequences were derived from unstimulated CD4+ T cells sorted from spleen or lymph node cells, sampled before transplant. The receptors were gathered from a human donor who was the organ donor for an intestinal transplant.

The V and J genes are TRBV4-1 and TRBJ2-3, with TRBD2 matching over 8 bases. The CDR3 extends over 18 amino acids. Germline loops: CDR1 MGHRA, CDR2 YSYEKL. The trim removed 0 bases at V and 3 bases at J, leaving 11 bases unmatched. The CDR3 DNA sequence: TGCGCCAGCAGCCAAGATTTGTCGGGACTAGGTCTAACAGATACGCAGTATTTT. It codes for CASSQDLSGLGLTDTQYF.

This clone is a singleton in its sample. The J gene is TRBJ2-3, the V gene TRBV4-2, with D perhaps being TRBD1 or TRBD2 (5 bases each). Looked up from germline, CDR1 is LGHNA and CDR2 is YNFKEQ. V dropped 0 bases and J dropped 9 bases, with 10 bases sitting between them. The CDR3 extends over 13 amino acids. CDR3 bases: TGTGCCAGCAGCCAAGATCGGGGCATAACGCAGTATTTT. It codes for CASSQDRGITQYF.

This clone was recorded only once. V is TRBV9 and J is TRBJ2-7; D is perhaps TRBD2 (5 bases). Germline CDR1 and CDR2: SGDLS and YYNGEE. V was clipped by 4 bases and J by 4 bases, with 9 bases between them. The CDR3 extends over 12 amino acids. CDR3 sequence (DNA): TGTGCCAGCAGCCCGGGGTTTTACGAGCAGTACTTC. The encoded protein is CASSPGFYEQYF.